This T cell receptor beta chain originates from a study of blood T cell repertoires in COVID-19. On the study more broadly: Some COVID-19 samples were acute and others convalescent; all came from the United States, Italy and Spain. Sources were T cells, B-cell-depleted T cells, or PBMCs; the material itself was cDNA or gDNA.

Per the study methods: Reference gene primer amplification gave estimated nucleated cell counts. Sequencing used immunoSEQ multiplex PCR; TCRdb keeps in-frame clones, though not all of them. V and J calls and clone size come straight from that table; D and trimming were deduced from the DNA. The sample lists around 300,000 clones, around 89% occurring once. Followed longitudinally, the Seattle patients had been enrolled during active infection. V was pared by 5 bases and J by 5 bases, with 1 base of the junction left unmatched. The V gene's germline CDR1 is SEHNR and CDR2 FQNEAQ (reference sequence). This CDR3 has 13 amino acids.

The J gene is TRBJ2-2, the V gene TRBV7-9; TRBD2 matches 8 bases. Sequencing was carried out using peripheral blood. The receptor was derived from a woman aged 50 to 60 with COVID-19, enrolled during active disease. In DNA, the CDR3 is TGTGCCAGCAGCACGGGGGGGACCGGGGAGCTGTTTTTT. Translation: CASSTGGTGELFF.